A selection of T cell receptor beta chains follows, all from one sample in a study of blood T cells in healthy people across ages. TCRdb passed the 5' RACE reads through MiXCR, listing each CDR3 protein once. This table holds approximately 780,000 distinct CDR3 sequences, under 30% found once. These data were also reused for a study on T cells of mothers and their children.

The sequenced sample was blood. These receptors all stem from a boy aged 5-17 years in good health. The CDR3 runs from the conserved cysteine through the conserved F or W. Fields, in order: clone size, V gene, J gene, CDR3 protein. Clone size, where shown, is once, few, many, or a class for clones that have expanded.

.	TRBV19	TRBJ1-5	CASRRTGIGNQPQHF
.	TRBV6-5	TRBJ1-1	CASNPLRGTEAFF
few	TRBV3-1	TRBJ1-2	CASSRGSRSYTF
many	TRBV10-2	TRBJ2-7	CASRPQGYEQYF
.	TRBV28	TRBJ2-7	CASSTPIYEQYF
.	TRBV20-1	TRBJ2-5	CSARGKRGDQETQYF
.	TRBV2	TRBJ1-5	CASSEVGVGNQPQHF
.	TRBV6-1	TRBJ1-1	CASRDDTGTGGAYTEAFF
few	TRBV29-1	TRBJ2-3	CSVVVPPSTDTQYF
.	TRBV19	TRBJ2-2	CASSIGPNTGELFF
.	TRBV18	TRBJ2-7	CASSQGRTYEQYF
few	TRBV15	TRBJ2-3	CATSRRYGPDTQYF
.	TRBV11-2	TRBJ2-1	CASSPTSGNNNEQFF
few	TRBV3-1	TRBJ2-4	CASSQGPAMTKNIQYF
.	TRBV7-8	TRBJ2-5	CASSLFGVQETQYF
.	TRBV6-2/TRBV6-3	TRBJ2-1	CASTLTGDNNEQFF
few	TRBV3-1	TRBJ2-5	CASSQLSGPQGTQYF
.	TRBV12-5	TRBJ2-7	CASGLEARVRPYEQYF
few	TRBV7-3	TRBJ2-7	CASSPRDRGEQYF
.	TRBV7-2	TRBJ2-7	CASSTGLAYSYEQYF
few	TRBV10-3	TRBJ1-4	CAIHGPSNEKLFF
few	TRBV28	TRBJ2-5	CASSRRMGADQQYF
few	TRBV21-1	TRBJ2-7	CASASDQGGGEQYF
few	TRBV20-1	TRBJ2-3	CSARGPAAGTDMQYF
few	TRBV9	TRBJ2-1	CASSVDSGGYNEQFF
many	TRBV7-9	TRBJ2-3	CASSLDGDTQYF
many	TRBV5-1	TRBJ1-5	CASATGPDQPQHF
.	TRBV9	.	CASSPRVAGGPQETQYF
.	TRBV4-2	TRBJ2-5	CASSQDTSAKTQYF
.	TRBV14	TRBJ1-2	CASSQGDSRLYGYTF
.	TRBV10-3	.	CAIRPGPQETQYF
few	TRBV30	TRBJ1-2	CAWAPTGGGYTF
few	TRBV20-1	TRBJ2-5	CSALPFDRGLETQYF
.	TRBV14	TRBJ1-2	CASSPLDREVDGYTF
few	TRBV6-5	TRBJ2-5	CASSYSIVQETQYF
few	TRBV2	TRBJ2-7	CASTPDWTTSYEQYF
.	TRBV29-1	TRBJ2-5	CSVEDVPGQTQYF
few	TRBV30	TRBJ1-1	CAWSSGYLAEAFF
.	TRBV4-1	TRBJ2-1	CASSQEETGSYNEQFF
.	TRBV4-1	TRBJ2-3	CASSPTGRVITDTQYF
few	TRBV12-3/TRBV12-4	TRBJ2-7	CASRATPSSYEQYF
.	TRBV5-6	TRBJ2-5	CASSAGRTQYF
.	TRBV12-3/TRBV12-4	TRBJ1-1	CASSIMDRGWGNTEAFF
.	TRBV30	TRBJ1-1	CAWSPGRQMTFF
few	TRBV10-3	TRBJ1-2	CATSGQAANYGYTF
few	TRBV3-1	TRBJ2-2	CASSQSAWVVGLAGTGELFF
.	TRBV7-3	TRBJ2-5	CASSTGGGYQETQYF
few	TRBV4-1	TRBJ1-4	CASSQYYRGRATNEKLFF
.	TRBV7-9	TRBJ1-4	CASNGTGGEDIGEKLFF
.	TRBV20-1	TRBJ2-1	CSARDPQTGYNEQFF
.	TRBV20-1	TRBJ1-6	CSARTPTWTPGGSPLHF
many	TRBV2	TRBJ2-5	CASSRQGWETQYF
.	TRBV6-6	TRBJ2-7	CASSTAPAGNHEQYF
.	TRBV7-9	TRBJ1-1	CASSPPDRGAEAFF
.	TRBV20-1	TRBJ2-3	CSARDVGLAGTDTQYF
few	TRBV20-1	.	CSARSHETLYEQYF
.	TRBV5-1	.	CASSLGTGGESPNEQFF
.	TRBV7-9	TRBJ2-5	CASSSGRASGETQYF
few	TRBV18	TRBJ1-5	CASSPAGSNQPQHF